The rows below give T cell receptor beta chains drawn from one sample of a study of Graves' ophthalmopathy and Graves' hyperthyroidism. TCRdb fed the multiplex PCR reads into MiXCR, producing one record per CDR3 protein. The data contain roughly 410,000 distinct CDR3 sequences, roughly 15% of them seen just once; the ten biggest clones take up around 6.6%. The sample consisted of peripheral blood. The source is a young woman with stable Graves' hyperthyroidism. The CDR3 runs from the conserved cysteine through the conserved F or W. D genes are given only for firm matches. Some rows mark clone size as missing; the rest say once, few, many or name a class of expanded clone.

D gene	V gene	J gene	clone size	CDR3 DNA	CDR3 protein
TRBD1	TRBV20-1	TRBJ2-7	NA	TGCAGTGCTAGAGATCCAGGGGGCTTCTACGAGCAGTACTTC	CSARDPGGFYEQYF
NA	TRBV12-5	TRBJ2-5	once	TGTGCTAGTGGACCTACAGGGACTCTCCAAGAGACCCAGTACTTC	CASGPTGTLQETQYF
NA	TRBV24-1	TRBJ1-3	NA	TGTGCCACCAGTGACGGATCTCTTAGCTCTGGAAACACCATATATTTT	CATSDGSLSSGNTIYF
NA	TRBV2	TRBJ2-5	many	TGTGCCAGCGGTTGGGGACAAGAGACCCAGTACTTC	CASGWGQETQYF
NA	TRBV7-8	TRBJ1-2	many	TGTGCCAGCAGCCCTGGCGGGTGGGGTAACTATGGCTACACCTTC	CASSPGGWGNYGYTF
TRBD1	TRBV12-3/TRBV12-4	TRBJ2-7	many	TGTGCCAGCACCCGGGACAGTTACTACGAGCAGTACTTC	CASTRDSYYEQYF
TRBD1	TRBV12-3/TRBV12-4	TRBJ1-1	many	TGTGCCAGCAGTTCAGGGGGCATGGGCACTGAAGCTTTCTTT	CASSSGGMGTEAFF
TRBD2	TRBV20-1	TRBJ2-5	many	TGCAGTGCTAAGCGGGGGGGCTCGAGGGAGACCCAGTACTTC	CSAKRGGSRETQYF
NA	TRBV6-2/TRBV6-3	TRBJ1-5	many	TGTGCCAGCAGTACCACGGGGGGCGGCAATCAGCCCCAGCATTTT	CASSTTGGGNQPQHF
NA	TRBV13	TRBJ1-2	many	TGTGCCAGCAGCCCGAAGGTACTAGGGCGCGGAGATACTAACTATGGCCACACCTTC	CASSPKVLGRGDTNYGHTF
NA	TRBV18	TRBJ2-7	NA	TGTGCCAGCTCACTCGCCCCATTTAGGGACACGGACTACGAGCAGTACTTC	CASSLAPFRDTDYEQYF
NA	TRBV3-1	TRBJ2-7	NA	TGTGCCAGCAGCCGCCCGGGTCGGAAGTCCTACGAGCAGTACTTC	CASSRPGRKSYEQYF
NA	TRBV7-9	TRBJ1-1	many	TGTGCCAGCAGCGGGTGGGTTCTTAGGAACACTGAAGCTTTCTTT	CASSGWVLRNTEAFF
TRBD2	TRBV7-8	TRBJ2-7	many	TGTGCCAGCAGCCCTCGTTGGAGCGGGGCTTCCTACGAGCAGTACTTC	CASSPRWSGASYEQYF
NA	TRBV2	TRBJ1-4	few	TGTGCCAGCACCCCCAGAGGAGTCCTGAATGAAAAACTGTTTTTT	CASTPRGVLNEKLFF
TRBD1	TRBV28	TRBJ2-7	few	TGTGCCAGCACCCAACCGGACAGGGGGCACACCCGGGGCTCCTACGAGCAGTACTTC	CASTQPDRGHTRGSYEQYF
TRBD1	TRBV11-2	TRBJ1-2	many	TGTGCCAGCAGCTCACCTCCGGGACAGGGGGGCAGCGACTATGGCTACACCTTC	CASSSPPGQGGSDYGYTF
NA	TRBV20-1	TRBJ2-2	many	TGCAGTGCTAGAGCTGGACGGATTACCGGGGAGCTGTTTTTT	CSARAGRITGELFF
TRBD2	TRBV15	TRBJ2-7	many	TGTGCCACCAGCAGAGAGACTAGCGGGGGGGCATTGGGGCAGTACTTC	CATSRETSGGALGQYF
NA	TRBV27	TRBJ1-1	NA	TGTGCCAGCCGTCGTTATGATGAAGCTTTCTTT	CASRRYDEAFF
NA	TRBV19	TRBJ1-3	few	TGTGCCAGTAGGAGTCACACCATATATTTT	CASRSHTIYF
NA	TRBV12-3/TRBV12-4	TRBJ1-1	many	TGTGCCAGCAGGTGGAGAGGGTTTGGAGCTTTCTTT	CASRWRGFGAFF
TRBD2	TRBV6-1	TRBJ2-2	many	TGTGCCGGCAATCCCACAAAGCGGGGGGCGAGCACCGGGGAGCTGTTTTTT	CAGNPTKRGASTGELFF
TRBD1	TRBV20-1	TRBJ1-6	NA	TGCAGTGCTAGAGATCGGTACAGGGGGCGCGGAGTAAGTAATTCACCCCTCCACTTT	CSARDRYRGRGVSNSPLHF
TRBD1	TRBV3-1	TRBJ1-5	few	TGTGCCAGCAGCGCCCGGACAGGGTTTAGCAATCAGCCCCAGCATTTT	CASSARTGFSNQPQHF
TRBD2	TRBV11-2	TRBJ2-7	many	TGTGCCAGCAGCTTAGGTGGGCTGGCTAGCGGGGCGATCTACGAGCAGTACTTC	CASSLGGLASGAIYEQYF
NA	TRBV19	TRBJ1-1	many	TGTGCCAGTAGTAAACCGGGGGGCACTGAAGCTTTCTTT	CASSKPGGTEAFF
TRBD2	TRBV20-1	TRBJ2-3	many	TGCAGTGCTAGGGCGGCTAGCGGTCCTAGCACAGATACGCAGTATTTT	CSARAASGPSTDTQYF
NA	TRBV13	TRBJ1-1	few	TGTGCCAGCTCGCGGGGCAGAGCGAACACTGAAGCTTTCTTT	CASSRGRANTEAFF
NA	TRBV19	TRBJ1-3	many	TGTGCCAGTAGTATAGATGGGGCATACTCTGGAAACACCATATATTTT	CASSIDGAYSGNTIYF
NA	TRBV7-8	TRBJ2-5	many	TGTGCCAGCAGGATGGACCCGTTTTTGAAGGAGACCCAGTACTTC	CASRMDPFLKETQYF
TRBD1	TRBV2	TRBJ1-6	few	TGTGCCACTACCGGGACAGGGAGTTTTAATTCACCCCTCCACTTT	CATTGTGSFNSPLHF
NA	TRBV7-2	TRBJ2-3	NA	TGTGCCAGCAGCTTTTGGGCGGATACGCAGTATTTT	CASSFWADTQYF
TRBD1	TRBV6-1	TRBJ1-2	NA	TGTGCCAGCAGCTCGGCCACAGGGGCAGGAGGCTACACCTTC	CASSSATGAGGYTF
NA	TRBV6-5	TRBJ2-7	many	TGTGCCAGCAGTTACGCTCAGGGAATAAGCTCCTACGAGCAGTACTTC	CASSYAQGISSYEQYF
TRBD1	TRBV11-3	TRBJ2-5	many	TGTGCCAGCAGCGGATATCCCACAGGGGACCAAGAGACCCAGTACTTC	CASSGYPTGDQETQYF
NA	TRBV14	TRBJ1-1	many	TGTGCCAGCAGCCAAGATGGCAGGGGAGTGAACACTGAAGCTTTCTTT	CASSQDGRGVNTEAFF
NA	TRBV12-3/TRBV12-4	TRBJ1-3	NA	TGTGCCAGCGGACGACCGGGGGGAGGAAACACCATATATTTT	CASGRPGGGNTIYF
NA	TRBV20-1	TRBJ1-6	many	TGCAGTGCTAGTGGGCCGTTGGTCACCGTTAACTCACCCCTCCACTTT	CSASGPLVTVNSPLHF
NA	TRBV12-3/TRBV12-4	TRBJ1-1	many	TGTGCCAGCAGTCCCAGAGGGCCAGCGAACACTGAAGCTTTCTTT	CASSPRGPANTEAFF
TRBD1	TRBV14	TRBJ1-1	many	TGTGCCAGCAGCCATACCGGGACAGTGGCTTTCTTT	CASSHTGTVAFF
NA	TRBV6-5	TRBJ2-6	many	TGTGCCAGCAGTTGGGGCAGGGCTGGGGCCAACGTCCTGACTTTC	CASSWGRAGANVLTF
NA	TRBV6-5	TRBJ1-1	many	TGTGCCAGCAGGGGGGGGATTGAAACTGAAGCTTTCTTT	CASRGGIETEAFF
TRBD1	TRBV11-2	TRBJ2-6	NA	TGTGCCAGCAGCTTGGGGCAGGGGGCAGGGTCTGGGGCCAACGTCCTGACTTTC	CASSLGQGAGSGANVLTF
NA	TRBV24-1	TRBJ1-5	once	TGTGCCACCAGTGTACGGACAGTCAATCTGTCCCAGCATTTT	CATSVRTVNLSQHF
TRBD1	TRBV2	TRBJ1-6	many	TGTGCCAGCAGCCCAGGGACAGGGCGGAATTCACCCCTCCACTTT	CASSPGTGRNSPLHF
NA	TRBV6-4	TRBJ2-6	NA	TGTGCCAGCAGCGCGGACGGTCCCTCTGGGGCCAACGTCCTGACTTTC	CASSADGPSGANVLTF
NA	TRBV24-1	TRBJ1-2	many	TGTGCCACCAGTGATTCCTTGGCAGGCCTCTATGGCTACACCTTC	CATSDSLAGLYGYTF
TRBD2	TRBV11-2	TRBJ2-7	many	TGTGCCAGCAGCTTAGGCACACTAGCGGGGGGGCTCGAGCAGTACTTC	CASSLGTLAGGLEQYF
NA	TRBV6-1	TRBJ2-7	many	TGTGCCAGCAGACCAACCGTGAGCGAAGGTTCCTACGAGCAGTACTTC	CASRPTVSEGSYEQYF